This is a list of T cell receptor beta chains from one sample in a study of tumor-infiltrating lymphocytes in primary liver carcinoma. TCRdb analysed the multiplex PCR reads with MiXCR anew, one entry per CDR3 protein. The sample records about 74,000 distinct CDR3 sequences, approximately 74% being singletons. The specimen sequenced was liver tumor tissue from sampling region 4. Receptors originate from a man aged 35 to 55 with primary liver carcinoma and hepatitis B virus infection. The conserved cysteine and the conserved F or W are not part of the CDR3 here. D genes are given only for firm matches. Expanded clones get a size class; other rows say once, few or many, or leave the size out.

abundance,v_gene,j_gene,d_gene,CDR3aa
.,TRBV11-2,TRBJ2-3,.,ASNFSLAAETVTQY
.,TRBV6-1,TRBJ2-7,TRBD2,ASIFRTSGALSSYEQY
.,TRBV2,TRBJ1-2,.,ASSGGDNHGYT
many,TRBV4-1,TRBJ1-1,.,ASTLSGMNTEAF
many,TRBV10-2,TRBJ2-1,.,ASSRYSGTSNEQF
once,TRBV11-2,TRBJ2-7,TRBD2,ASSSSGNGNEQY
.,TRBV11-2,TRBJ2-3,TRBD1,ASSFRDSTDMQY
.,TRBV11-2,TRBJ2-3,.,ASNFRDNTDAQY
.,TRBV29-1,TRBJ1-4,.,SVALGQEKLF
.,TRBV14,TRBJ2-5,.,PSSQVAKAKN